Presented here are 3 T cell receptor beta chains from one specimen sequenced in a study of vaccination and CD4 T cells after COVID-19. Sequence data for DNA of cultured CD4+ T cells were generated by the Oncomine TCR Beta short-read assay. A single record per CDR3 protein comes from TCRdb applying MiXCR to the PCR reads. The profile shows 7,000 to 9,000 distinct CDR3 sequences, approximately 41% of them singletons. Described treatment: approximately nine-day PBMC culture with coronavirus spike peptide pools or control peptides (ViraFEST assay). During the years 2011-2018, before the COVID-19 pandemic, the unexposed donor's CD4+ T cells were collected. For these TCRs, the target antigens are not known. The sequencing input was CD4+ T cells from blood, cultured in vitro. The receptors stem from a human donor in good health.

The chain links TRBV7-9 to TRBJ1-1; D gene unclear. Germline lookup yields CDR1 SEHNR and CDR2 FQNEAQ (reference sequence). The CDR3 extends over 11 amino acids. V gave up 8 bases and J gave up 6 bases, with 10 bases separating them. The CDR3 is CASRNRAEAFF. The CDR3, as DNA: TGTGCCAGCCGGAACCGAGCTGAAGCTTTCTTT. The variable domain in full, completed from reference TRBV7-9 and TRBJ1-1, reads DTGVSQNPRHKITKRGQNVTFRCDPISEHNRLYWYRQTLGQGPEFLTYFQNEAQLEKSRLLSDRFSAERPKGSFSTLEIQRTEQGDSAMYLCASRNRAEAFFGQGTRLTVV.

V and J are TRBV5-4 and TRBJ2-7; weak D call: TRBD1 (5 bases). The CDR3 has 14 residues. V was pared by 1 base and J by 4 bases, with 12 bases between. CDR1 is SGHNT and CDR2 is YYREEE in the germline V gene (reference sequence). CDR3 region: CASSLPGQRYEQYF. Here the CDR3 DNA reads TGTGCCAGCAGCTTGCCCGGACAACGTTACGAGCAGTACTTC.

CDR3 sequence: CASSLLGSGGAYNEQFF. DNA of the CDR3: TGTGCCAGCAGCCTACTGGGAAGCGGGGGGGCCTACAATGAGCAGTTCTTC. The V and J genes are TRBV7-2 and TRBJ2-1, with 10 bases that match TRBD2. Trimming at V came to 5 bases and at J to 2 bases, leaving 9 bases not matched to a gene. Per the germline V gene, CDR1 is SGHTA and CDR2 is FQGNSA. The CDR3 has 17 amino acids.